Listed below are T cell receptor beta chains from one sample, sequenced in a study of shared clonotypes between healthy human individuals. TCRdb's table, derived via immunoSEQ multiplex PCR, lists solely in-frame clones and lacks some. The table lists millions of clones, just over 90% of them singletons. Sequencing was carried out using naive CD4+ T cells from PBMCs. Receptors originate from a man between 18 and 29 years old in good health. Some clones in this sample may be carry-over from other donors' samples. CDR3s include the opening cysteine and the closing phenylalanine or tryptophan. Each record gives: J gene, D gene, V gene, CDR3 protein. The D gene is left open where the match is weak.

TRBJ1-5 | - | TRBV5-4 | CASSFDSNQPQHF
TRBJ1-4 | - | TRBV5-1 | CASSLDGDNEKLFF
TRBJ1-1 | - | TRBV7-9 | CASSSQVNTEAFF
TRBJ1-2 | TRBD1 | TRBV28 | CASSPGTGPYGYTF
TRBJ1-6 | - | TRBV27 | CATGPYNSPLHF
TRBJ2-7 | - | TRBV19 | CASSKGGTYEQYF
TRBJ2-4 | - | TRBV6-5 | CASRGRGGIQYF
TRBJ2-3 | - | TRBV5-1 | CASSLPLPGDTQYF
TRBJ2-7 | TRBD2 | TRBV7-6 | CASSLEEGGRELEQYF
TRBJ2-2 | - | TRBV10-1 | CASSGGTSTGELFF
TRBJ2-3 | TRBD1 | TRBV19 | CASSTGQGDTQYF
TRBJ1-3 | - | TRBV7-9 | CASSWGRSGNTIYF
TRBJ2-1 | - | TRBV5-6 | CASSLVTYNEQFF
TRBJ2-3 | TRBD2 | TRBV5-1 | CASSRGGSGSSDTQYF
TRBJ2-1 | - | TRBV30 | CAWSSGSRASGNEQFF